The clone carrying this T cell receptor (beta chain) was picked up one time. The antigen is undetermined. The sample comes from a study of T cell repertoires in cytomegalovirus infection. Study background: Indicated by public TCR beta signatures were CMV infection and matching HLA type. Study-wide results and caveats: Using cumulative public TCR beta family frequency, the authors identified those who carried CMV together with the relevant HLA.

There are 14 residues in the CDR3. V was cut by 3 bases and J by 6 bases, with 12 bases left in between. Germline CDR1 MDHEN, CDR2 SYDVKM. TCRdb used MiXCR to reprocess the reads, holding one entry per CDR3 protein. The sample carries roughly 720,000 distinct CDR3 sequences, roughly a third recorded once. This TCR came from a human donor in good health (CMV status not recorded). Some clones in this sample may be carry-over from other donors' samples. The rearrangement uses TRBV28 and TRBJ1-5; possible D gene TRBD1, 5 bases. Sequencing used PBMCs. The CDR3 protein is CASSFLIQGQPQHF. In nucleotides, the CDR3 is TGTGCCAGCAGTTTCCTAATCCAGGGTCAGCCCCAGCATTTT. The entire variable domain, with the rest obtained from reference TRBV28 and TRBJ1-5, is as follows: DVKVTQSSRYLVKRTGEKVFLECVQDMDHENMFWYRQDPGLGLRLIYFSYDVKMKEKGDIPEGYSVSREKKERFSLILESASTNQTSMYLCASSFLIQGQPQHFGDGTRLSIL.